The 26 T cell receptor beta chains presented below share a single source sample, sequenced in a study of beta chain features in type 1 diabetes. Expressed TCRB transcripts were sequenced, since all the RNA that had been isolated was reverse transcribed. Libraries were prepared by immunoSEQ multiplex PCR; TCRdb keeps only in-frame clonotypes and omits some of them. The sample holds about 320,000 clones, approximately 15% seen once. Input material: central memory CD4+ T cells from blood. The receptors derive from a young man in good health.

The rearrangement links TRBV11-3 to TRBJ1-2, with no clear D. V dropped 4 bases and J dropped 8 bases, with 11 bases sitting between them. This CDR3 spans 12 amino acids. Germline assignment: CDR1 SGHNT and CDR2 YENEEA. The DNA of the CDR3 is TGTGCCAGCAGCTCCGGGTTTCCGGGCTACACCTTC. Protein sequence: CASSSGFPGYTF.

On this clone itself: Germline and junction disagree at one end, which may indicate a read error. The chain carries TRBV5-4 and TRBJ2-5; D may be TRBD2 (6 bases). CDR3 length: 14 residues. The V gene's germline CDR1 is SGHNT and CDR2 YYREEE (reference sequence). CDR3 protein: CASSRALGGETQYF. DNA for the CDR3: TGCGCCAGCAGCCGGGCCCTCGGAGGGGAGACCCAGTACTTC.

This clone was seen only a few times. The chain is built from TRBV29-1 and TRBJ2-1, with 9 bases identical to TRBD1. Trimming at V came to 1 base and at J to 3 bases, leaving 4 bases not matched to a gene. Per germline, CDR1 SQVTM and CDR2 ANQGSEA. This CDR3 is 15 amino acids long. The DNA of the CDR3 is TGCAGCGTTGAAGGGACAGGGGTGGTCTACAATGAGCAGTTCTTC. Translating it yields CSVEGTGVVYNEQFF.

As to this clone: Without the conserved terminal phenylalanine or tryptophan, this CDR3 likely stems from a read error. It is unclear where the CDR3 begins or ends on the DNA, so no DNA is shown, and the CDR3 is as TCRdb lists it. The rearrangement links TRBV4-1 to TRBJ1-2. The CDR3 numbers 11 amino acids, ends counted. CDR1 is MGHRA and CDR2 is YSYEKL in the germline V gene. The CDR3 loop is CASSREEAAAA.

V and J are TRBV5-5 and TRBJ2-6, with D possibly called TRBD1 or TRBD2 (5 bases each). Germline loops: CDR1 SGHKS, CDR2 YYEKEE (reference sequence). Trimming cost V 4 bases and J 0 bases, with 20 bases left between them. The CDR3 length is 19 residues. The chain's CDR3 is CASSPKLVRGYSGANVLTF. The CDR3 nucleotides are TGTGCCAGCAGCCCTAAATTGGTGAGGGGATACTCTGGGGCCAACGTCCTGACTTTC.

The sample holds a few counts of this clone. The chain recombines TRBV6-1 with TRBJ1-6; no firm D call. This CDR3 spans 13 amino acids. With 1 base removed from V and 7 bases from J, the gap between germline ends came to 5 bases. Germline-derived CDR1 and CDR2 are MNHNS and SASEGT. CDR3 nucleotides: TGTGCCAGCAGTGAAGTGAGGAATTCACCCCTCCACTTT. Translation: CASSEVRNSPLHF.

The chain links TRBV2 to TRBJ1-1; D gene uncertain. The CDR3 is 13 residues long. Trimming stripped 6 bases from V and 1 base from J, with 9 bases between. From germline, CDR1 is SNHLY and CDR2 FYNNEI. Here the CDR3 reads CASSAIPNTEAFF. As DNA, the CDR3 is TGTGCCAGCAGCGCTATACCGAACACTGAAGCTTTCTTT.

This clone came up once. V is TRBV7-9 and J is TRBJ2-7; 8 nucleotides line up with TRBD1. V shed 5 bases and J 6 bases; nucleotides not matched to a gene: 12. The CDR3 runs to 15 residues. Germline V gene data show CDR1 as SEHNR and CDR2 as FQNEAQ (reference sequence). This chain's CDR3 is CASSATAGGRGEQYF. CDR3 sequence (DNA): TGTGCCAGCAGCGCAACGGCAGGGGGCCGTGGCGAGCAGTACTTC.

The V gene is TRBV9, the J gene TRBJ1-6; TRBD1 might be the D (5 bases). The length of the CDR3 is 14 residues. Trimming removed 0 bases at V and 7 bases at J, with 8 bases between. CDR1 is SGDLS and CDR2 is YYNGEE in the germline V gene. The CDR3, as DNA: TGTGCCAGCAGCGTAGAAACAGGCAATTCACCCCTCCACTTT. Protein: CASSVETGNSPLHF.

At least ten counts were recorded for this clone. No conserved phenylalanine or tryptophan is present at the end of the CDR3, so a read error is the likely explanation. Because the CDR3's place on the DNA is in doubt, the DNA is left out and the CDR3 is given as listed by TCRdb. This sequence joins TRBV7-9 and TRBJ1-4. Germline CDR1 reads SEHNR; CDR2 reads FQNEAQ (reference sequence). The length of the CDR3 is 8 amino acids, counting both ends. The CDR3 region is CASSYGVY.

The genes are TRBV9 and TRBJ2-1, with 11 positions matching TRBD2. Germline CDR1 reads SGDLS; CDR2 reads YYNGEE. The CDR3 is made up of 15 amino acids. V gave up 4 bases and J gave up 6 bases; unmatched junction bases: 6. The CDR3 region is CASSPDTSGGNEQFF. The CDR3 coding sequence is TGTGCCAGCAGCCCCGACACTAGCGGGGGCAATGAGCAGTTCTTC.

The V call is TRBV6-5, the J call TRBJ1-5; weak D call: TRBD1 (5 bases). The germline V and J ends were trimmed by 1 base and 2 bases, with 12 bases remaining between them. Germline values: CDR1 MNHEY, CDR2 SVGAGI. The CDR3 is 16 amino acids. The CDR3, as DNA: TGTGCCAGCAGTTACTACGGGGAAGGGGGCAATCAGCCCCAGCATTTT. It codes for CASSYYGEGGNQPQHF.

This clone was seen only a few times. CDR3 region: CASSKSSGSGTDTQYF. The CDR3 bases are TGTGCCAGCAGCAAATCTAGCGGGTCGGGCACAGATACGCAGTATTTT. The chain combines TRBV7-2 with TRBJ2-3; 8 nucleotides align to TRBD2. Germline assignment: CDR1 SGHTA and CDR2 FQGNSA. Germline trimming cut 5 bases from V and 1 base from J; bases unmatched to any gene: 8. CDR3 length: 16 amino acids.

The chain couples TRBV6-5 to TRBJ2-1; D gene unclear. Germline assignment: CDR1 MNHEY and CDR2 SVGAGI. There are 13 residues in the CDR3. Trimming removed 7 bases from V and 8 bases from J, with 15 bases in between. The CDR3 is CASNAPPADEQFF. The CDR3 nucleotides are TGTGCCAGCAACGCCCCCCCTGCGGATGAGCAGTTCTTC.

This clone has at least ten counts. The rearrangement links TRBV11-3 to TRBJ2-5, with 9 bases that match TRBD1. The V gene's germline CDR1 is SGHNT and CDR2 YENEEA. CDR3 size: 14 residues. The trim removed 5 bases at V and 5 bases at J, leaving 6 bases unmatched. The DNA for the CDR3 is TGTGCCAGCAGCCCGGGACAGGGTATCGAGACCCAGTACTTC. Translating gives CASSPGQGIETQYF.

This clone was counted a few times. This chain's CDR3 is CASSRARGNSYEQYF. The CDR3 bases are TGCGCCAGCAGCCGAGCGCGGGGGAACTCCTACGAGCAGTACTTC. The genes are TRBV4-1 and TRBJ2-7, with 7 nucleotides matching TRBD2. Germline CDR1 MGHRA, CDR2 YSYEKL. The CDR3 runs to 15 residues. V gave up 4 bases and J gave up 0 bases; unmatched junction bases: 6.

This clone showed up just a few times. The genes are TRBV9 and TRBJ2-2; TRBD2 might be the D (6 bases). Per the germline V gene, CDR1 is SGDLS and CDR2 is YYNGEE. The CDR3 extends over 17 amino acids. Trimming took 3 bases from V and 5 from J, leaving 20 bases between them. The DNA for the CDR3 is TGTGCCAGCAGCGCTCCACGACCGGGACTCAATACCGGGGAGCTGTTTTTT. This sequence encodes CASSAPRPGLNTGELFF.

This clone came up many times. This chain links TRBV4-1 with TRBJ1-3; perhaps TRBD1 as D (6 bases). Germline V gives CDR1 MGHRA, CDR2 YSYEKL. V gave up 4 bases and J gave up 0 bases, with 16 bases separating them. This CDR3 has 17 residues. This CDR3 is CASSPNPRGGSGNTIYF. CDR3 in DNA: TGCGCCAGCAGCCCAAACCCCAGAGGGGGCTCTGGAAACACCATATATTTT.

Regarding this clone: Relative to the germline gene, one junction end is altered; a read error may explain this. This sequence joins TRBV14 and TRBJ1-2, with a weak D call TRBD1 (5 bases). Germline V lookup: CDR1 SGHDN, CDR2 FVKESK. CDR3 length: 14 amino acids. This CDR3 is CASSAGASKYGYTF. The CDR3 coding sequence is TGTGCCAGCAGCGCCGGGGCTTCTAAGTATGGCTACACCTTC.

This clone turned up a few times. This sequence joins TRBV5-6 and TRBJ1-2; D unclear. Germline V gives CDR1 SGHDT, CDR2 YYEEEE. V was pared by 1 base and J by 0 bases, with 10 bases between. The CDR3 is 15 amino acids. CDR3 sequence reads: CASSLRGYPNYGYTF. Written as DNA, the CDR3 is TGTGCCAGCAGCTTGAGAGGGTACCCTAACTATGGCTACACCTTC.

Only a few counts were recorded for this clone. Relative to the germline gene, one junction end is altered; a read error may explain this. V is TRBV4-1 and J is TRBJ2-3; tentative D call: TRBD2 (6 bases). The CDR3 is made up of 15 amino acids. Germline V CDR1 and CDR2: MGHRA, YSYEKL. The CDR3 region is CASSQAGRGTDTQYF. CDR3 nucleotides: TGCGCCAGCAGCCAAGCAGGGCGGGGCACGGATACGCAGTATTTT.

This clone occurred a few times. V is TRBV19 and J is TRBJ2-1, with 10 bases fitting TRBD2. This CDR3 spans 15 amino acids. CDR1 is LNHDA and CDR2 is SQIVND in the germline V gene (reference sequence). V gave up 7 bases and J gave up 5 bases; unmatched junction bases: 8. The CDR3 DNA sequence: TGTGCCAGTAATCTACTAGCGGGGAATGACAATGAGCAGTTCTTC. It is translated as CASNLLAGNDNEQFF.

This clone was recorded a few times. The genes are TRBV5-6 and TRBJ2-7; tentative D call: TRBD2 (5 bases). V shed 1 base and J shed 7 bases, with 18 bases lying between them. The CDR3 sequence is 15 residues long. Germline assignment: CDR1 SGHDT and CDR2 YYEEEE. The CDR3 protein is CASSLYASPTREQYV. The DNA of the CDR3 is TGTGCCAGCAGCTTGTACGCGTCGCCTACTAGGGAGCAGTACGTC.

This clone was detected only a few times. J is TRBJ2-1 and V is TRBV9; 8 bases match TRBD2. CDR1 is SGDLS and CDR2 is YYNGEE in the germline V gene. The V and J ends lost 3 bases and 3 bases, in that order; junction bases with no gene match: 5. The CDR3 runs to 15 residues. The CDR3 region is CASSAGRGIYNEQFF. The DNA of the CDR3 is TGTGCCAGCAGCGCCGGGAGGGGAATCTACAATGAGCAGTTCTTC.

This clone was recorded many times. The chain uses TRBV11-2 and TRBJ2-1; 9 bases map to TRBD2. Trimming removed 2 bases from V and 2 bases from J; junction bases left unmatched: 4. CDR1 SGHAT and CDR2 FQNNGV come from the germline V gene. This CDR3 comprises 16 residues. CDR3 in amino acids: CASSLLASGTYNEQFF. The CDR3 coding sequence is TGTGCCAGCAGCTTATTGGCTAGCGGGACCTACAATGAGCAGTTCTTC.

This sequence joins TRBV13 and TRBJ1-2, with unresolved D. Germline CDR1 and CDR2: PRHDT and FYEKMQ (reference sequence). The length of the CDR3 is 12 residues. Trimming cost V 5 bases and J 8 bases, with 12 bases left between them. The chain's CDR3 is CASSTDRLGYTF. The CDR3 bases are TGTGCCAGCAGCACGGACCGCCTAGGCTACACCTTC.